The present T cell receptor (beta chain) was sequenced within a study of CD8 T cells in Susac syndrome. Random hexamers were used to reverse transcribe the RNA input (about 0.5 to 1 ug). TCRdb passed the immunoSEQ multiplex PCR reads through MiXCR, listing each CDR3 protein once. This table holds 100,000 to 150,000 distinct CDR3 sequences, approximately 94% found once. Germline V lookup: CDR1 LGHNA, CDR2 YSLEER. V lost 0 bases to trimming and J lost 5 bases, with 16 bases between them. The CDR3 length is 16 residues. The multiple sclerosis controls consisted of treatment-naive patients with relapsing-remitting disease, either stable or active.

This receptor was identified in a human donor with multiple sclerosis. The V call is TRBV4-3, the J call TRBJ2-5, with D perhaps assigned TRBD1 or TRBD2 (6 bases each). The sample taken for sequencing was CD4+ T cells from PBMCs. CDR3: CASSQDKGGPSETQYF. The CDR3 DNA reads TGCGCCAGCAGCCAAGATAAGGGGGGCCCGTCGGAGACCCAGTACTTC.